This T cell receptor beta chain was found in a study of early T cells in non-severe SARS-CoV-2 infection. General study points: Matching results from VDJdb favored anti-spike CD8 responses, leaving private and CD4 specificities undetected.

Attachment of unique molecular identifiers to individual cDNA molecules was performed. Using its own MiXCR run on the 5' RACE reads, TCRdb lists one record per CDR3 protein. The sample has 25,000 to 35,000 distinct CDR3 sequences; under 5% are singletons. Trimming stripped 1 base from V and 3 bases from J, with 7 bases between. The germline V gene has CDR1 SQVTM and CDR2 ANQGSEA. The CDR3 runs to 13 residues. This clonotype was detected only a few times. The antigen is undetermined. The genes are TRBV29-1 and TRBJ1-5; no reliable D call. This sequence was found in an adult who was a healthcare worker with PCR-confirmed SARS-CoV-2 infection or an uninfected control (not recorded which). Material: whole blood. CDR3 coding DNA: TGCAGCGTTGAAGGAGACAACAATCAGCCCCAGCATTTT. Translating it yields CSVEGDNNQPQHF.